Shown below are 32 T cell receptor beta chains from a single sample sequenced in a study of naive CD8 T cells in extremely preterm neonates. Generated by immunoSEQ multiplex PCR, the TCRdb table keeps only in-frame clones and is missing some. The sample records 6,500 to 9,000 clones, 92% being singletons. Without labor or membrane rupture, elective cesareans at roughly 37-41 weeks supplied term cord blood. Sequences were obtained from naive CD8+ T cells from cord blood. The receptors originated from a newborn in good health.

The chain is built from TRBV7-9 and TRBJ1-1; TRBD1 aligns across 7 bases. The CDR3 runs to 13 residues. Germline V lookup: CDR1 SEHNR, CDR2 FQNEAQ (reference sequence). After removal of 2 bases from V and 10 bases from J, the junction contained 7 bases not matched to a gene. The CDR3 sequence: CASSLTGEVGAFF. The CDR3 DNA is TGTGCCAGCAGCTTAACAGGGGAAGTAGGAGCTTTCTTT.

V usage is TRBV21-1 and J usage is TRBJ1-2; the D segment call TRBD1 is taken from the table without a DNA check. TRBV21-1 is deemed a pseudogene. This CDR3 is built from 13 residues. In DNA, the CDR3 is TGTGCCAGCAGCAAACAGGGGAACTATGGCTACACCTTC. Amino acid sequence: CASSKQGNYGYTF.

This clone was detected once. CDR3 in amino acids: CASSPTGGKTEAFF. CDR3 sequence (DNA): TGCGCCAGCAGCCCGACAGGGGGCAAGACTGAAGCTTTCTTT. The chain carries TRBV4-1 and TRBJ1-1, with TRBD1 matching 10 bases. CDR1 is MGHRA and CDR2 is YSYEKL in the germline V gene. The V gene end was trimmed by 4 bases and the J gene end by 5 bases; junction bases not matched to a gene: 4. The CDR3 sequence is 14 residues long.

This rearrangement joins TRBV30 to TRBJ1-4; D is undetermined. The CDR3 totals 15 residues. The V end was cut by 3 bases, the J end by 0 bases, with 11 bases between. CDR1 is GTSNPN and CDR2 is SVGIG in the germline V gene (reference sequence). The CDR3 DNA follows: TGTGCCTGGAGCCTCGAACTTGCAACTAATGAAAAACTGTTTTTT. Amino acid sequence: CAWSLELATNEKLFF.

Here the CDR3 reads CASSMGQGGYEQYF. The CDR3 DNA follows: TGTGCCAGTAGTATGGGACAGGGGGGGTACGAGCAGTACTTC. The chain links TRBV19 to TRBJ2-7; 11 bases line up with TRBD1. CDR3 length: 14 amino acids. With 3 bases clipped from V and 4 bases from J, the junction kept 2 bases outside the gene matches. Germline CDR1 reads LNHDA; CDR2 reads SQIVND (reference sequence).

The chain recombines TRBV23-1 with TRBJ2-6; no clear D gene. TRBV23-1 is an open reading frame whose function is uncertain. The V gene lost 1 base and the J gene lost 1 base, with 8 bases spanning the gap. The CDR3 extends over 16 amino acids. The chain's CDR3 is CASSQYPGSGANVLTF. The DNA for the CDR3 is TGCGCCAGCAGTCAATACCCGGGTTCTGGGGCCAACGTCCTGACTTTC.

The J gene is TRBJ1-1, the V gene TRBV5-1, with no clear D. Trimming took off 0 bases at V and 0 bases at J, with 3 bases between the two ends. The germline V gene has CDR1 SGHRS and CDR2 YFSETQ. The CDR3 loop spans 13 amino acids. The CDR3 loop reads CASSLAVNTEAFF. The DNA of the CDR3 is TGCGCCAGCAGCTTGGCAGTGAACACTGAAGCTTTCTTT.

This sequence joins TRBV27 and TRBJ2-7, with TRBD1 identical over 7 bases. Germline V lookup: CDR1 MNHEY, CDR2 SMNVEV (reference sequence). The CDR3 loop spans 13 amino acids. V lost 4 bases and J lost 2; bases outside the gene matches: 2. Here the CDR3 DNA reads TGTGCCAGCAGTTCCACAGGGGCCTACGAGCAGTACTTC. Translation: CASSSTGAYEQYF.

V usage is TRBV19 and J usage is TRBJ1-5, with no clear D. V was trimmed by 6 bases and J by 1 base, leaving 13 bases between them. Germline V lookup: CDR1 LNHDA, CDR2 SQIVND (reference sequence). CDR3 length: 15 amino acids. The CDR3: CASSLLTRSNQPQHF. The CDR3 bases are TGTGCCAGTAGCCTCTTGACCAGGAGCAATCAGCCCCAGCATTTT.

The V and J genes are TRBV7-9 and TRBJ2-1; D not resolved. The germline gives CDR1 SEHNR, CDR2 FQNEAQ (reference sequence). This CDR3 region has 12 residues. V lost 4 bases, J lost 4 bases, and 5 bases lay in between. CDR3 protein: CASSSQYNEQFF. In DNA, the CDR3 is TGTGCCAGCAGCTCCCAGTACAATGAGCAGTTCTTC.

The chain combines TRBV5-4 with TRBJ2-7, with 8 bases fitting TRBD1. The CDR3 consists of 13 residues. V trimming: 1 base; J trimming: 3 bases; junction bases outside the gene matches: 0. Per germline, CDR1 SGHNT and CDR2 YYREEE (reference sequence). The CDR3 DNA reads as TGTGCCAGCAGCTTGACAGGGGGCTACGAGCAGTACTTC. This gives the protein CASSLTGGYEQYF. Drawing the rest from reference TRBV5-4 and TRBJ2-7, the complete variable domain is ETGVTQSPTHLIKTRGQQVTLRCSSQSGHNTVSWYQQALGQGPQFIFQYYREEENGRGNFPPRFSGLQFPNYSSELNVNALELDDSALYLCASSLTGGYEQYFGPGTRLTVT.

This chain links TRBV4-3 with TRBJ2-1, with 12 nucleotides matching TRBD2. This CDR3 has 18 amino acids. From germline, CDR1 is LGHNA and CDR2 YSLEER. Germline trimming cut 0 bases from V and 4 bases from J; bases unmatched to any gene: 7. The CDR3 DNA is TGCGCCAGCAGCCAAGAGCCTTGGACTAGCGGGACGTACAATGAGCAGTTCTTC. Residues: CASSQEPWTSGTYNEQFF.

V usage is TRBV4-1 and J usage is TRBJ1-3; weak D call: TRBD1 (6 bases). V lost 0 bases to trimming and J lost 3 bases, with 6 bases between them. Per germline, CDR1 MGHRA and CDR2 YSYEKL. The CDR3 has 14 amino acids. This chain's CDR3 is CASSQDRGGNTIYF. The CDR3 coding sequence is TGCGCCAGCAGCCAAGACAGGGGTGGAAACACCATATATTTT.

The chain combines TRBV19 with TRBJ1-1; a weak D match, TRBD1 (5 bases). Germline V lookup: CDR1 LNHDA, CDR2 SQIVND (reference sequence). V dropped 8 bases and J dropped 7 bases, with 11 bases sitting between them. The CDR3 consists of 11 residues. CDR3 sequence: CASQTVGEAFF. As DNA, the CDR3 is TGTGCCAGTCAGACAGTGGGTGAAGCTTTCTTT.

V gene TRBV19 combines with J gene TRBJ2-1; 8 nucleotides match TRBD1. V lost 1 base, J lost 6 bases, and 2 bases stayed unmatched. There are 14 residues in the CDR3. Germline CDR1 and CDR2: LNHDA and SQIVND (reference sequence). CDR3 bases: TGTGCCAGTAGTATAGGGACAGGGTTCAATGAGCAGTTCTTC. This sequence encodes CASSIGTGFNEQFF.

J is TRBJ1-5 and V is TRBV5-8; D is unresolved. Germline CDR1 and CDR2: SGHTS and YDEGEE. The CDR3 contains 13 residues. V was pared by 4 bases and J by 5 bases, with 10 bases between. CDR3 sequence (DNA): TGTGCCAGCAGCCCCGCCAGGTATCAGCCCCAGCATTTT. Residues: CASSPARYQPQHF.

The CDR3 sequence is CASSPFAGGRHEQYF. The CDR3 nucleotides read TGTGCCAGCAGTCCCTTCGCGGGGGGGAGGCACGAGCAGTACTTC. The chain is built from TRBV6-5 and TRBJ2-7; 9 bases align to TRBD2. The CDR3 runs 15 residues. With V trimmed by 5 bases and J by 5 bases, 10 bases remained unmatched. Germline CDR1 reads MNHEY; CDR2 reads SVGAGI.

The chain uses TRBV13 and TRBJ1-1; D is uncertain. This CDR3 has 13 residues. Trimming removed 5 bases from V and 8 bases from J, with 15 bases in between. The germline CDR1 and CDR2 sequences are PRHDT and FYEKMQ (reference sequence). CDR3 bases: TGTGCCAGCAGCCCCGGGTCCCGAGGAGAAGCTTTCTTT. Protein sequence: CASSPGSRGEAFF.

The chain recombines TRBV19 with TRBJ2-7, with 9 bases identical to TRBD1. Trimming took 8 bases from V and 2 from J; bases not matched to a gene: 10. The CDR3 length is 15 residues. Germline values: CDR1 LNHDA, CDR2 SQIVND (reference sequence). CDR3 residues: CASSSGTGFPYEQYF. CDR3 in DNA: TGTGCCAGTTCCTCCGGGACAGGGTTTCCCTACGAGCAGTACTTC.

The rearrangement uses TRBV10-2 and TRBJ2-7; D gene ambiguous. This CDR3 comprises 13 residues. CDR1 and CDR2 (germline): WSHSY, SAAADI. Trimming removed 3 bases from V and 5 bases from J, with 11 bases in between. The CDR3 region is CASSDMVLDEQYF. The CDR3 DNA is TGCGCCAGCAGTGATATGGTCCTAGACGAGCAGTACTTC.

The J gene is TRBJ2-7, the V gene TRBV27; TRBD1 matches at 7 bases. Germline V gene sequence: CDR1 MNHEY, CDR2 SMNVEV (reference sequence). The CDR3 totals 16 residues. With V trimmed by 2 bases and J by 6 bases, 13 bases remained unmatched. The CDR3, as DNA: TGTGCCAGCAGTTTAGCGGTCGACAGGGCTTATAGCGAGCAGTACTTC. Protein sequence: CASSLAVDRAYSEQYF.

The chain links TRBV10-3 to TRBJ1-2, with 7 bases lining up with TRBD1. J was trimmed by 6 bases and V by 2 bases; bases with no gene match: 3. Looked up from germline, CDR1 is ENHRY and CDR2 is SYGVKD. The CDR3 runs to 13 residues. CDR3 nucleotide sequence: TGTGCCATCAGTGAGAGGGGGCTCGATGGCTACACCTTC. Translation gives CAISERGLDGYTF.

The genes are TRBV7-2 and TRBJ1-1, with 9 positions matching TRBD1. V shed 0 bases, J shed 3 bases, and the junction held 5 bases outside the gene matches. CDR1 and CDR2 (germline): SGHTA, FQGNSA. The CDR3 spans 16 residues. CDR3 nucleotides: TGTGCCAGCAGCTTAGCGCGGGACAGGGTGGACACTGAAGCTTTCTTT. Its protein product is CASSLARDRVDTEAFF.

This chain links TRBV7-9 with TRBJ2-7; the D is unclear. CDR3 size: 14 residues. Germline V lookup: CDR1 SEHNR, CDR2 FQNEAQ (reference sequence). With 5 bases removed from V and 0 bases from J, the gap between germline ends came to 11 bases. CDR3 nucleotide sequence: TGTGCCAGCAGCGCTAGTAGGCGCTCCTACGAGCAGTACTTC. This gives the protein CASSASRRSYEQYF.

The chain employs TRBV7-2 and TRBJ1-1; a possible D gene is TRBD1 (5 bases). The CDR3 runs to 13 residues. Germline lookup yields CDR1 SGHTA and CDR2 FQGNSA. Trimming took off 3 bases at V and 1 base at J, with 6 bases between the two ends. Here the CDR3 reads CASSFTGNTEAFF. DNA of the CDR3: TGTGCCAGCAGCTTTACAGGGAACACTGAAGCTTTCTTT.

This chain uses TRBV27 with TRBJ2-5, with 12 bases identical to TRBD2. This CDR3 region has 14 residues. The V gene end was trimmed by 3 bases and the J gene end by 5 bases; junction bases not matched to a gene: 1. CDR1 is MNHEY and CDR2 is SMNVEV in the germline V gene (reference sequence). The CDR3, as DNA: TGTGCCAGCAGTTTGGGACTAGCGGGCGAGACCCAGTACTTC. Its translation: CASSLGLAGETQYF.

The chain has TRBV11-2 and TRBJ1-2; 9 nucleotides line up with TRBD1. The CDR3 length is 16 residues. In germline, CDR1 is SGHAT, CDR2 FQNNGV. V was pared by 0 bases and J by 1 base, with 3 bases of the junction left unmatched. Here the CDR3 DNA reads TGTGCCAGCAGCTTAGAAGGGACAGGGTATAACTATGGCTACACCTTC. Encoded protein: CASSLEGTGYNYGYTF.

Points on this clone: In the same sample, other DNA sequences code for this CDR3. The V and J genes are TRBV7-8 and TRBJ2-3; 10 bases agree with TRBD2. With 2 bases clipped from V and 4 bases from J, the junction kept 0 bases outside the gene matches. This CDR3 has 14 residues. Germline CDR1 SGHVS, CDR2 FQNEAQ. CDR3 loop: CASSLLAGADTQYF. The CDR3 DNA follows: TGTGCCAGCAGCTTACTAGCGGGAGCAGATACGCAGTATTTT.

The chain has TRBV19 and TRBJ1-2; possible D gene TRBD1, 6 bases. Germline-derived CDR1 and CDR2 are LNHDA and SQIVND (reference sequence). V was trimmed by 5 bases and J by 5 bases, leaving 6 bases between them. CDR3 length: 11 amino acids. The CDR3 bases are TGTGCCAGTAGTGGGACATATGGCTACACCTTC. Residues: CASSGTYGYTF.

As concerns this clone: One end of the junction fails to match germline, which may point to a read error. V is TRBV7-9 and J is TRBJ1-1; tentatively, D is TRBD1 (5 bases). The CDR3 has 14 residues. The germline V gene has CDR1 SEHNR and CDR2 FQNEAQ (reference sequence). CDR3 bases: TGTGCCAGCAGCGCAAGACAGATTAACACTGAATCTTTCTTT. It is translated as CASSARQINTESFF.

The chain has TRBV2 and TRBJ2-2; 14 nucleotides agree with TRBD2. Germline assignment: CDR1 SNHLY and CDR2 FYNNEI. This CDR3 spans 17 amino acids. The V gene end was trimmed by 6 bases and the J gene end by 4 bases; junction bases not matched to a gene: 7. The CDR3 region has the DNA TGTGCCAGCAGGACGACTAGCGGGAGGGGAAGCACCGGGGAGCTGTTTTTT. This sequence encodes CASRTTSGRGSTGELFF.

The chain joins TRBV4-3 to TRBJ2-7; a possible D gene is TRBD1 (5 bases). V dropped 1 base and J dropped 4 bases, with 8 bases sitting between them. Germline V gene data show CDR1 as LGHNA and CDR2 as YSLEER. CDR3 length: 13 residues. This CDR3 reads CASSQGRAYEQYF. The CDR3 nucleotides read TGCGCCAGCAGCCAAGGCAGGGCGTACGAGCAGTACTTC.